This TCR beta chain stems from a study of T cells in localized non-small cell lung cancer. Study-level results: One tumor region alone was sequenced, and heterogeneity therefore remains possible. There were a median roughly 60 of the top 100 tumor clones appearing in adjacent lung.

V shed 0 bases, J shed 7 bases, and the junction held 11 bases outside the gene matches. This CDR3 has 17 residues. The germline V gene encodes CDR1 ENHRY and CDR2 SYGVKD. To note about this clone: The antigen remains unidentified.

Here immunoSEQ multiplex PCR was the method, and the copy in TCRdb shows in-frame clones only, minus some. This sample carries 25,000 to 30,000 clones, approximately 90% of them seen once, and the ten largest clones take approximately 2.9%. This receptor was obtained from a woman aged 18-49 years with stage I lung adenocarcinoma. The rearrangement joins TRBV10-3 to TRBJ2-1, with 8 bases aligning to TRBD2. The sample here was peripheral blood, taken before any cancer treatment. The CDR3 sequence: CAISESIPAGVRNEQFF. The DNA of the CDR3 is TGTGCCATCAGTGAGTCGATCCCAGCGGGAGTCCGAAATGAGCAGTTCTTC.